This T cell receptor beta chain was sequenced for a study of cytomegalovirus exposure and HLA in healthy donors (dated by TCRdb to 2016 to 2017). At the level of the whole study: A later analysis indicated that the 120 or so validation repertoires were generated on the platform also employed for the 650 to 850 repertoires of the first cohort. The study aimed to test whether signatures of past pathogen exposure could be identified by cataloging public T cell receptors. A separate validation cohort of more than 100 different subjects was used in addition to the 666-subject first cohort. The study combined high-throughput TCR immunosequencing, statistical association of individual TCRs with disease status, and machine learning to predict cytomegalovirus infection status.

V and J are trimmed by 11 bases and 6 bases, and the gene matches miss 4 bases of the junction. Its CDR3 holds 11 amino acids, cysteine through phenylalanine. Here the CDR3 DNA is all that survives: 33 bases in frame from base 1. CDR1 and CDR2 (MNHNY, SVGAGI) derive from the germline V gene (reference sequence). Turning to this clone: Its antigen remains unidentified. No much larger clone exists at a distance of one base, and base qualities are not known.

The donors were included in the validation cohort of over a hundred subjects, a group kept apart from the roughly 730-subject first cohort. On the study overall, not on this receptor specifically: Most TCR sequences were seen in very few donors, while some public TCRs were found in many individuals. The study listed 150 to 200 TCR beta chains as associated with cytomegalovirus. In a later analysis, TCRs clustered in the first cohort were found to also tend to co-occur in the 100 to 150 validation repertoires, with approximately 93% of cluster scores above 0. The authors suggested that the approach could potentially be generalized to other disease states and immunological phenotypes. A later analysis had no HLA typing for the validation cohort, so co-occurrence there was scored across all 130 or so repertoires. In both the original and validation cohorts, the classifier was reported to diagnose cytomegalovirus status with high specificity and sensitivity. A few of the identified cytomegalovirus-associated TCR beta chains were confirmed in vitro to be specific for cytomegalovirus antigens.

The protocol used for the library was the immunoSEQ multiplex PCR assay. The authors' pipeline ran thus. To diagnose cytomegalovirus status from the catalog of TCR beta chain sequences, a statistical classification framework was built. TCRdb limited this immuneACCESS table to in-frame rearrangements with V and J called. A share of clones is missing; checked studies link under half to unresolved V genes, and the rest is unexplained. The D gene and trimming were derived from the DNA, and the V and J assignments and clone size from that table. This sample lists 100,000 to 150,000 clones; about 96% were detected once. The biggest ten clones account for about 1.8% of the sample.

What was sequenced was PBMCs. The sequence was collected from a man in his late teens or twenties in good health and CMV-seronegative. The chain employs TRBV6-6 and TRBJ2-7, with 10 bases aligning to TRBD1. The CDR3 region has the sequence CAGGTGAEQYF. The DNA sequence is TGTGCCGGAGGGACAGGGGCCGAGCAGTACTTC.